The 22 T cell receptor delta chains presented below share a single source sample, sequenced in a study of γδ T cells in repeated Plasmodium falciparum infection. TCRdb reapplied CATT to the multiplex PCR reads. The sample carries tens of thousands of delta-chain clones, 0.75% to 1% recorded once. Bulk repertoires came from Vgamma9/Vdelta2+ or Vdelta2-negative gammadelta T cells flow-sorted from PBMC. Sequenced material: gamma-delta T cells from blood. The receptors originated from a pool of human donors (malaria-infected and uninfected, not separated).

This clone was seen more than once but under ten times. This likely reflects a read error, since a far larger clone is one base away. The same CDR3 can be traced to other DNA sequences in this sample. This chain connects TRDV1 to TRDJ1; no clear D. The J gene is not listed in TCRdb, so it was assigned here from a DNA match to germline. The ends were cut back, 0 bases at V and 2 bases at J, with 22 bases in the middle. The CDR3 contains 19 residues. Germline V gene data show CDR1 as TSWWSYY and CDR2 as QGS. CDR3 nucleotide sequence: TGTGCTCTTGGGGAACTAGAGTCATCCCGGTCCTTTATTACCGATAAACTCATCTTT. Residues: CALGELESSRSFITDKLIF.

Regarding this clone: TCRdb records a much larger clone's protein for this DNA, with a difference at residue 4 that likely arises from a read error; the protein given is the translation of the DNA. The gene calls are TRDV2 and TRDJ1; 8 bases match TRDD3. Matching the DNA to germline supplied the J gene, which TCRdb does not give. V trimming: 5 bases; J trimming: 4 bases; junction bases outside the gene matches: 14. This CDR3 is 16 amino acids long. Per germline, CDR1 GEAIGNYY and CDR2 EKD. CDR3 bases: TGTGCCTGTGGCAGCCTCCTACTGGGGGGGTACGATAAACTCATCTTT. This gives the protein CACGSLLLGGYDKLIF.

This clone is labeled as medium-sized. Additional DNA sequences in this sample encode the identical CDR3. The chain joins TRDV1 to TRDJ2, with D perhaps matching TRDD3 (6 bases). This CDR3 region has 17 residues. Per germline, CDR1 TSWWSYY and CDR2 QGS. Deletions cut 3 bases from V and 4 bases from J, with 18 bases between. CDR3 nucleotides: TGTGCTCTTGGGGACATTAATTCGGGGATCAGGACAGCACAACTCTTCTTT. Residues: CALGDINSGIRTAQLFF.

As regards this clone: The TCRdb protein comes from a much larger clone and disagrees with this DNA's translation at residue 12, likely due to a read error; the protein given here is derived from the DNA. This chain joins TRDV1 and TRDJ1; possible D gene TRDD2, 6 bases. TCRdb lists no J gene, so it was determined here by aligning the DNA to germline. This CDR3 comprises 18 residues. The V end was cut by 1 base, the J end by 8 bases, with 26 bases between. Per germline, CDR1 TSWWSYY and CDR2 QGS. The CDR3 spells CALGERFLAPGTPAKLIF. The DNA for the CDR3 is TGTGCTCTTGGGGAACGGTTCCTAGCCCCTGGAACCCCAGCGAAACTCATCTTT.

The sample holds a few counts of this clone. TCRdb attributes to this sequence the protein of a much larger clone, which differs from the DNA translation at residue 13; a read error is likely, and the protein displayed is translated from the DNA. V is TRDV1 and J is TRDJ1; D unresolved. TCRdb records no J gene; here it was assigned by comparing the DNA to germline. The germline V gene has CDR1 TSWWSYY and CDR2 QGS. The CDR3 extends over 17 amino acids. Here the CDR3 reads CALGELRTGLYTGKLIF. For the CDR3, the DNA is TGTGCTCTTGGGGAACTTCGGACCGGACTGTACACCGGTAAACTCATCTTT.

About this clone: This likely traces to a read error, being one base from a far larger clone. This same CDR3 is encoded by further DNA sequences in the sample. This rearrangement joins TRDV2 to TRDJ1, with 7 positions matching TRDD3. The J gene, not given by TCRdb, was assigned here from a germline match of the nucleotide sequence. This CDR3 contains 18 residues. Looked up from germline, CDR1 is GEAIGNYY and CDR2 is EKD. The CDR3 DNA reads TGCGCCTGTGACACCATTCTCCGTACTGGGGATAAGACCGATAAACTCATCTTT. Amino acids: CACDTILRTGDKTDKLIF.

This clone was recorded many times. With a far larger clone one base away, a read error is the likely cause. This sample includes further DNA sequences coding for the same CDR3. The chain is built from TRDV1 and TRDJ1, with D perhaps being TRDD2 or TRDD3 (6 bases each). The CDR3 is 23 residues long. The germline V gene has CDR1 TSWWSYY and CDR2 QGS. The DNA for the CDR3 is TGTGCTCTCGGGGATCACATCCCTGTAGTGCCACCGGGGGTCCTACCGTACACCGATAAACTCATCTTT. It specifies CALGDHIPVVPPGVLPYTDKLIF.

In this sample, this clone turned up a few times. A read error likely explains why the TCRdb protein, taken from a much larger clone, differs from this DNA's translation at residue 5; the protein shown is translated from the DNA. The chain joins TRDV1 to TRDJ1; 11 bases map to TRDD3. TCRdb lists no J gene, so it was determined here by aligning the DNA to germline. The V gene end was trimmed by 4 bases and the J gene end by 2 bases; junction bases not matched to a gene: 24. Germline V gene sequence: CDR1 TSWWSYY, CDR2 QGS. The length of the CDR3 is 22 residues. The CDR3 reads CALGGLFPTGGNGGYGTDKLIF. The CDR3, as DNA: TGTGCTCTTGGGGGTTTATTTCCTACGGGGGGCAATGGGGGATACGGTACCGATAAACTCATCTTT.

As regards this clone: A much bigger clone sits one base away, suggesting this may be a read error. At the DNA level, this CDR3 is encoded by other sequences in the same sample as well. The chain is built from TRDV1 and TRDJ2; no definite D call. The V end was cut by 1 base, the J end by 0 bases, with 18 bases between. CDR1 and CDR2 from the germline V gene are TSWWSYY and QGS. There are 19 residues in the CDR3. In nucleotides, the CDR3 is TGTGCTCTTGGGGAACAGCTAGGTGGGAGCGATGCTTTGACAGCACAACTCTTCTTT. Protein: CALGEQLGGSDALTAQLFF.

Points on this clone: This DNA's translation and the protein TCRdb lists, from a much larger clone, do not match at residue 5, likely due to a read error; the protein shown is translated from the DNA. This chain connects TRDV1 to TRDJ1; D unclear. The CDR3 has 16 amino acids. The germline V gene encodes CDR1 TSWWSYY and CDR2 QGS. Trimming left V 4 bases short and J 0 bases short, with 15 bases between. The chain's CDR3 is CALGVEQPAYTDKLIF. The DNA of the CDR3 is TGTGCTCTTGGGGTCGAACAGCCCGCATACACCGATAAACTCATCTTT.

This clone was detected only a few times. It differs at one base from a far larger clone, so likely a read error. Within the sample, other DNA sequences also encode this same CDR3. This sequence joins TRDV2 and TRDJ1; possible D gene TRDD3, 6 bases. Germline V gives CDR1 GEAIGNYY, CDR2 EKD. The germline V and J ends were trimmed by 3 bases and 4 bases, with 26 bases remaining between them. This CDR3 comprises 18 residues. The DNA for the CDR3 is TGTGCCTGTGACGCACTACACGGGGAAGGATACCGCGGCGATAAACTCATCTTT. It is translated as CACDALHGEGYRGDKLIF.

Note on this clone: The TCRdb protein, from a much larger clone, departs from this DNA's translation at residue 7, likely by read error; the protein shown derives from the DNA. CDR3 amino acids: CALGELAPPRGWGIHTDKLIF. The CDR3 DNA reads TGTGCTCTTGGGGAACTTGCACCCCCCCGGGGATGGGGGATACACACCGATAAACTCATCTTT. This chain joins TRDV1 and TRDJ1; 10 positions match TRDD3. TCRdb is silent on the J gene; assignment here came from matching the DNA to germline. Germline loops: CDR1 TSWWSYY, CDR2 QGS. V lost 0 bases and J lost 0; bases outside the gene matches: 16. CDR3 length: 21 residues.

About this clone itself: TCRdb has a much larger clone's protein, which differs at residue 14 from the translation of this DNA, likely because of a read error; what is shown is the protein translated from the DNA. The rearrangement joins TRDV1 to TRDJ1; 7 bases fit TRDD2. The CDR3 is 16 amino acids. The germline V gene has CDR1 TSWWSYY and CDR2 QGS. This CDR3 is CALGDRITVPTDKPIF. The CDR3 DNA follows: TGTGCTCTTGGGGACCGGATAACCGTTCCTACCGATAAACCCATCTTT.

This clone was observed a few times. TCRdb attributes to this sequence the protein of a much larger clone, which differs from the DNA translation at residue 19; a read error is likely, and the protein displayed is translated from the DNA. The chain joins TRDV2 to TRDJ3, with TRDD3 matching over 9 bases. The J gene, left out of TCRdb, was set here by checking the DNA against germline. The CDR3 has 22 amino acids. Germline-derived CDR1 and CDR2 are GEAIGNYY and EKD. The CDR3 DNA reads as TGTGCCTGTGACACCGTGGACATTACTGGGGGACAAAGCTCCTGGGACACCCGAAAGATGTTTTTC. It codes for CACDTVDITGGQSSWDTRKMFF.

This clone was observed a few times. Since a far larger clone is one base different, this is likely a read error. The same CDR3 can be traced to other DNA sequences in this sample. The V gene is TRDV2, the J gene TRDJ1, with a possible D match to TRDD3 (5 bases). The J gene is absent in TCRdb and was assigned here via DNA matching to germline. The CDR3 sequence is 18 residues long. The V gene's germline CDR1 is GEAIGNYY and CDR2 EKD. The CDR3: CACDTSTTWAPYTDKLIF. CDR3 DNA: TGTGCCTGCGACACATCTACGACCTGGGCCCCGTACACCGATAAACTCATCTTT.

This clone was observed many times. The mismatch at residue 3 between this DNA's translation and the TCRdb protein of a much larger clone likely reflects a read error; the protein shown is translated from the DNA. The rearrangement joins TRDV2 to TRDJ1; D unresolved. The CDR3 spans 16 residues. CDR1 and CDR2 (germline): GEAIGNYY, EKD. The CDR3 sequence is CARDALYTLYTDKLIF. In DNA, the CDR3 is TGTGCCCGTGACGCTCTATATACCTTGTACACCGATAAACTCATCTTT.

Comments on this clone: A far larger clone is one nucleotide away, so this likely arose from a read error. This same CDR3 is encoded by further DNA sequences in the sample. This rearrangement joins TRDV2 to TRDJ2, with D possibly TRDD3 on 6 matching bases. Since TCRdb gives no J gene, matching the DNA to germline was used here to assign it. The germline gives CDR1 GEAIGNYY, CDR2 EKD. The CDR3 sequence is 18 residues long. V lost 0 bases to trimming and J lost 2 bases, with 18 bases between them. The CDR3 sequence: CACDTVLGGVALTAQLFF. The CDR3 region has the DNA TGTGCCTGTGACACCGTACTGGGCGGAGTAGCGTTGACAGCACAACTCTTCTTT.

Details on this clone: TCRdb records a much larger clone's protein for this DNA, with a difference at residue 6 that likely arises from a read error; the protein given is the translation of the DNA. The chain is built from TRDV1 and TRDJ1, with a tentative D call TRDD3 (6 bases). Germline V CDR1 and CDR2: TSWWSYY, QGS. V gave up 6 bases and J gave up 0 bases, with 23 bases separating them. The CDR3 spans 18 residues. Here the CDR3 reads CALGERGGFGIYTDKLIF. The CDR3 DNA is TGTGCTCTTGGCGAGAGGGGGGGTTTCGGGATATACACCGATAAACTCATCTTT.

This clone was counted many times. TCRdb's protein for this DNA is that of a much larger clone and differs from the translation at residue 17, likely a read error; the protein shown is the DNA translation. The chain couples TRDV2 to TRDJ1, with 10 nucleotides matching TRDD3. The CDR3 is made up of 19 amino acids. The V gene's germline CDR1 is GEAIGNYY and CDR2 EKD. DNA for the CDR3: TGTGCCTGTGACACCGTCATGGGGACTGGGGGATTCGCCACCGATAAACCCATCTTT. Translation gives CACDTVMGTGGFATDKPIF.

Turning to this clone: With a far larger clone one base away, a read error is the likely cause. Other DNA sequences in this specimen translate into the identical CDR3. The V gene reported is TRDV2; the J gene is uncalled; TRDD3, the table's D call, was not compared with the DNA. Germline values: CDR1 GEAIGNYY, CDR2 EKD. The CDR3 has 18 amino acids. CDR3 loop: CACDTVGTGGSLPDKLIF. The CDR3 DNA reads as TGTGCCTGTGACACCGTCGGTACTGGGGGATCCCTCCCCGATAAACTCATTTTT.

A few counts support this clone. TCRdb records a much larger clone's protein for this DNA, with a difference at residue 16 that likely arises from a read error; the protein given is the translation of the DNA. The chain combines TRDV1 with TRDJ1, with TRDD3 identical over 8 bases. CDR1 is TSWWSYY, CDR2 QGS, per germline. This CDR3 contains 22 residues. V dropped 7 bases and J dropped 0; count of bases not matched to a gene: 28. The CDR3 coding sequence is TGTGCTCTTGAGGCCCCGCCGTCCCATACTGGGGGCCGACAACTGCACACCGATAAACTCATCTTT. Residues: CALEAPPSHTGGRQLHTDKLIF.

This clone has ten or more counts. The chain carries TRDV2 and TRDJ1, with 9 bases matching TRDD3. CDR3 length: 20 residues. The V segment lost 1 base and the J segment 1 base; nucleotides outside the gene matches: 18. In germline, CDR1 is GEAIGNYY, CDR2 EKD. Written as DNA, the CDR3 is TGTGCCTGTGACACAGCGGGACGCGCGGGTACTGGGGGACCCACCGATAAACTCATCTTT. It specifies CACDTAGRAGTGGPTDKLIF.